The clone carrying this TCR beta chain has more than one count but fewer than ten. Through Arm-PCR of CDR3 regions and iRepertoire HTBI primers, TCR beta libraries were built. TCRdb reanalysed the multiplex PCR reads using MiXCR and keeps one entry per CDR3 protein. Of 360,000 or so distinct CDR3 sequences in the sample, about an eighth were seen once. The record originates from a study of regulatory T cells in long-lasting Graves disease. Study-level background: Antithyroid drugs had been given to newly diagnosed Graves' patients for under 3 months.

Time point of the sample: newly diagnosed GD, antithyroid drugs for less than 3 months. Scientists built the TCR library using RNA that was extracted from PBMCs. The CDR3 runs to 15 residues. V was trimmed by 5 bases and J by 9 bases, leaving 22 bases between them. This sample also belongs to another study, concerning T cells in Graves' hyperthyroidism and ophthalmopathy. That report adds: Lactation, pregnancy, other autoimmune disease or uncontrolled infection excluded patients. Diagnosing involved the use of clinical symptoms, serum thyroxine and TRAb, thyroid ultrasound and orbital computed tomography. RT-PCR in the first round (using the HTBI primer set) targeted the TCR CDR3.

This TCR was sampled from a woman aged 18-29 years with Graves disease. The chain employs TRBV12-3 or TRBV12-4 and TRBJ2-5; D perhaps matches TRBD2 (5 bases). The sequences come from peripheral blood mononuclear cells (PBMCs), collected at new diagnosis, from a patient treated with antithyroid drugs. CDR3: CASSPQPSPVGAQYF. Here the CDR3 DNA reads TGTGCCAGCAGTCCCCAACCCAGTCCAGTCGGGGCCCAGTACTTC.